Listed here is a single T cell receptor beta chain. These data are taken from a study of blood T cell repertoires in COVID-19. Overall study context: Some COVID-19 samples were acute and others convalescent; all came from the United States, Italy and Spain. In each case, the material was cDNA or gDNA derived from T cells, B-cell-depleted T cells, or PBMCs.

Germline V CDR1 and CDR2: LNHDA, SQIVND (reference sequence). With V trimmed by 4 bases and J by 4 bases, 5 bases remained unmatched. The CDR3 contains 14 residues. In the original processing: Researchers report that nucleated cell counts were estimated from reference gene primer amplification. Assay: immunoSEQ multiplex PCR; the TCRdb copy retains only in-frame clones and omits some. V, J and clone size are those of that table, while D and trimming were read from the DNA. Found here are over 200,000 clones, roughly 85% of them singletons; the top ten hold 2% to 3%. The chain uses TRBV19 and TRBJ1-2; 8 bases are shared with TRBD1. Sequencing was done on a sample of peripheral blood. This receptor was taken from a woman in her thirties or forties with active or convalescent COVID-19. The CDR3 here is CASSTPGQGYGYTF. CDR3 bases: TGTGCCAGTAGTACCCCTGGACAGGGCTATGGCTACACCTTC.